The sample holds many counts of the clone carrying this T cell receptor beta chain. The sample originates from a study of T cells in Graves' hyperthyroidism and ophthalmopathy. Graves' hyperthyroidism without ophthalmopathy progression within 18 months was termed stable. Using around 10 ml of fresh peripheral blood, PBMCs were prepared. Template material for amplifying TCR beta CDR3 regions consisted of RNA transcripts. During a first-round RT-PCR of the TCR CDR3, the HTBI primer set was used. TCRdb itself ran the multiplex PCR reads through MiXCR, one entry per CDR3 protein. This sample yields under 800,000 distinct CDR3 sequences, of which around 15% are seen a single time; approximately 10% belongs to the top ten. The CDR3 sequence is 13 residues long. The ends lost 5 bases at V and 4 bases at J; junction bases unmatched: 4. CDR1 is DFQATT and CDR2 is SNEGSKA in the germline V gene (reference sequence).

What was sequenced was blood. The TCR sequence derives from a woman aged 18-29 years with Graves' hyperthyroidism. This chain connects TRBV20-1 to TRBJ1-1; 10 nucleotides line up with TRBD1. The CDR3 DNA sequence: TGCAGTGCTTTCCGGGACAGGGGCACTGAAGCTTTCTTT. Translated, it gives CSAFRDRGTEAFF.